This note documents a single T cell receptor beta chain sequence. The sample is drawn from a study of shared T cell receptors in the human thymus. Germline values: CDR1 LGHNA, CDR2 YNFKEQ. V was clipped by 1 base and J by 8 bases, with 14 bases between them. The CDR3 totals 14 residues. The table came from immunoSEQ multiplex PCR; TCRdb's copy has only in-frame clones and leaves some out. The sample yields under 700,000 clones, 78% seen once. The same data also went into a second study, on human thymus T cells.

Sequencing used thymocytes. This sequence joins TRBV4-2 and TRBJ1-2, with D possibly being TRBD1 (5 bases). This sequence originates from a boy younger than two with a congenital heart defect. In DNA form, the CDR3 reads TGTGCCAGCAGCCAAGTGGGGCAGGGAAGAGGCTACACCTTC. This sequence encodes CASSQVGQGRGYTF.